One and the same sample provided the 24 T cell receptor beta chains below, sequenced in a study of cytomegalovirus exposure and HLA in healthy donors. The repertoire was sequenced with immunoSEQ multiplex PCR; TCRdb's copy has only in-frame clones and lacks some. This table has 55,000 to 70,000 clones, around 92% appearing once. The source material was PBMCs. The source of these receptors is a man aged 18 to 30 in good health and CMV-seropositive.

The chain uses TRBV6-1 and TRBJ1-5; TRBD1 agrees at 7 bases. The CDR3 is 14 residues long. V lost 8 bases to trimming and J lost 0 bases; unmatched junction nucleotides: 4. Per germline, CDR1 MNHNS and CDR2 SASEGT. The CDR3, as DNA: TGTGCCAGCCAGACAGGGACTAGCAATCAGCCCCAGCATTTT. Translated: CASQTGTSNQPQHF.

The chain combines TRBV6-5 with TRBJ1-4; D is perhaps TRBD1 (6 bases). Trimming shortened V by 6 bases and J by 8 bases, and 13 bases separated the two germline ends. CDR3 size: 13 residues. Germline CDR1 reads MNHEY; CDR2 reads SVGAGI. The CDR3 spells CASSRQVSEKLFF. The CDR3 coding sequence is TGTGCCAGCAGCCGACAGGTTAGCGAAAAACTGTTTTTT.

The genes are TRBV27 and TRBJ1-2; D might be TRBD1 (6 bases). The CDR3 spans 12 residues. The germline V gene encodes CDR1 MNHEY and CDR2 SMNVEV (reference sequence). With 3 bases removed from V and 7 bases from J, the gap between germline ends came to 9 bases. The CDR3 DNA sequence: TGTGCCAGCAGTTTCAGGGGTGGTGGCTACACCTTC. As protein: CASSFRGGGYTF.

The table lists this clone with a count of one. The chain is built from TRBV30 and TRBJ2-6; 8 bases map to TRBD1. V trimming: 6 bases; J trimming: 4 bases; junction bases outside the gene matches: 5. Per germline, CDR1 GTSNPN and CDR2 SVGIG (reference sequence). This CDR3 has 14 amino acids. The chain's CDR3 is CACHRGLGANVLTF. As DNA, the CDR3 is TGTGCCTGCCACAGGGGGTTAGGGGCCAACGTCCTGACTTTC. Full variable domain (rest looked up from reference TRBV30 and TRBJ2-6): SQTIHQWPATLVQPVGSPLSLECTVEGTSNPNLYWYRQAAGRGLQLLFYSVGIGQISSEVPQNLSASRPQDRQFILSSKKLLLSDSGFYLCACHRGLGANVLTFGAGSRLTVL.

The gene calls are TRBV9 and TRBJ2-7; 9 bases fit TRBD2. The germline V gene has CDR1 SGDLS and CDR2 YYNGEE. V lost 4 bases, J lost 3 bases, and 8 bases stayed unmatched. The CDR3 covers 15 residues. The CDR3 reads CASSPLSSGSYEQYF. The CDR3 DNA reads TGTGCCAGCAGCCCCCTGAGTAGCGGGAGCTACGAGCAGTACTTC.

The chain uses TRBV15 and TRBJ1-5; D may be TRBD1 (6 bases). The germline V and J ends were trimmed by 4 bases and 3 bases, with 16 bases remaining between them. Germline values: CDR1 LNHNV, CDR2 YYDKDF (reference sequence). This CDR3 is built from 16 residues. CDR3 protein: CATSTTRGGYNQPQHF. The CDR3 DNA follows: TGTGCCACCAGCACCACCCGAGGGGGTTACAATCAGCCCCAGCATTTT.

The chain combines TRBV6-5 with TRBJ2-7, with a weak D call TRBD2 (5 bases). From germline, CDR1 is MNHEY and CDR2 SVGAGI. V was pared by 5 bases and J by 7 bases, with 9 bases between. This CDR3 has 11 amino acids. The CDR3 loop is CASSTPGEQYF. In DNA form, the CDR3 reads TGTGCCAGCAGTACCCCGGGGGAGCAGTACTTC.

DNA of the CDR3: TGTGCCAGCAGCTCCCATGTCCGGGGAAGCACAGATACGCAGTATTTT. Translation gives CASSSHVRGSTDTQYF. V usage is TRBV11-2 and J usage is TRBJ2-3; D is perhaps TRBD2 (5 bases). V lost 4 bases and J lost 0, with 14 bases in between. The CDR3 is 16 residues long. Germline CDR1 SGHAT, CDR2 FQNNGV.

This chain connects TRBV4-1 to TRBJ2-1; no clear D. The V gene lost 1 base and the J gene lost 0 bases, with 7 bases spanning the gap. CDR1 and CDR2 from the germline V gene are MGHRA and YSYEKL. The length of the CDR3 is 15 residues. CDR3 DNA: TGCGCCAGCAGCCAAGGGCGGAGCTCCTACAATGAGCAGTTCTTC. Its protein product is CASSQGRSSYNEQFF.

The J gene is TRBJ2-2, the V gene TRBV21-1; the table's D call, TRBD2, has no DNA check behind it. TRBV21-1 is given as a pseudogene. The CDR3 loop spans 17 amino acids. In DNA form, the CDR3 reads TGTGCCAGCAGCAAGGAGCGCGGGAGGCCCCACACCGGGGAGCTGTTTTTT. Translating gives CASSKERGRPHTGELFF.

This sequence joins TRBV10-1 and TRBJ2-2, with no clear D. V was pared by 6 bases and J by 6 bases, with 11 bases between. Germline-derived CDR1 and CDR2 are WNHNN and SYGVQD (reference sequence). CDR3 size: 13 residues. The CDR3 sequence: CASRGVGAGELFF. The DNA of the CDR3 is TGCGCCAGCAGGGGCGTTGGCGCCGGGGAGCTGTTTTTT.

The CDR3 coding sequence is TGTGCCAGCAGTGAAGTGGGGGAGGCAGCTTCAGATACGCAGTATTTT. Translated, it gives CASSEVGEAASDTQYF. The rearrangement joins TRBV6-1 to TRBJ2-3, with D perhaps matching TRBD2 (6 bases). Germline lookup yields CDR1 MNHNS and CDR2 SASEGT. This CDR3 region has 16 residues. The V and J ends lost 1 base and 4 bases respectively, with 15 bases between them.

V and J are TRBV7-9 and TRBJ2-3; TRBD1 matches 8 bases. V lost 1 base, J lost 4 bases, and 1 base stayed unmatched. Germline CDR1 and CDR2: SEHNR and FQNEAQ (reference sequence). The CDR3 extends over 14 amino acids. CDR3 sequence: CASSLVRGPDTQYF. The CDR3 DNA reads TGTGCCAGCAGCTTAGTCAGGGGGCCAGATACGCAGTATTTT.

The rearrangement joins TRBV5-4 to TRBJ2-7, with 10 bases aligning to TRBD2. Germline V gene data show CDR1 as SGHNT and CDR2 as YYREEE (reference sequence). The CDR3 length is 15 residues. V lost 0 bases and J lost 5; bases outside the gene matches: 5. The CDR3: CASSLVTSGKDEQYF. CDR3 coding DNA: TGTGCCAGCAGCTTGGTTACTAGCGGGAAGGACGAGCAGTACTTC.

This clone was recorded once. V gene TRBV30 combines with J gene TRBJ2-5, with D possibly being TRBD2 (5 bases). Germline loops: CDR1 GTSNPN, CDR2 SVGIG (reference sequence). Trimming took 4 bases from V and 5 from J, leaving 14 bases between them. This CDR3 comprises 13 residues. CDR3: CAWMYSPGETQYF. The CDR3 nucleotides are TGTGCCTGGATGTACTCCCCGGGGGAGACCCAGTACTTC.

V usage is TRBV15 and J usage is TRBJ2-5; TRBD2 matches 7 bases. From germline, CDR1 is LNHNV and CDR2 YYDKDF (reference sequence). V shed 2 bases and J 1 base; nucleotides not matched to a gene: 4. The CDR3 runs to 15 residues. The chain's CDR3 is CATSRLTSAQETQYF. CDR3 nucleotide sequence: TGTGCCACCAGCAGACTTACTAGCGCCCAAGAGACCCAGTACTTC.

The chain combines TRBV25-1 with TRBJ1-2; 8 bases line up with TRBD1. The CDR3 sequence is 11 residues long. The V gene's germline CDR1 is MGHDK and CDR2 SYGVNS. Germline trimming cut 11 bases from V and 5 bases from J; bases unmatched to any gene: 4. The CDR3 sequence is CAARQGYGYTF. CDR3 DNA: TGTGCCGCAAGACAGGGGTATGGCTACACCTTC.

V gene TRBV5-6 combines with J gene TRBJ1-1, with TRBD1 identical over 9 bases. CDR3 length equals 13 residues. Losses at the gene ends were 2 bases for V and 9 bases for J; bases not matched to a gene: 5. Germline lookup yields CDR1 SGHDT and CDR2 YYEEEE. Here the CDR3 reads CASSFGTGSKAFF. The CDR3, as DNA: TGTGCCAGCAGCTTCGGGACAGGGTCGAAAGCTTTCTTT.

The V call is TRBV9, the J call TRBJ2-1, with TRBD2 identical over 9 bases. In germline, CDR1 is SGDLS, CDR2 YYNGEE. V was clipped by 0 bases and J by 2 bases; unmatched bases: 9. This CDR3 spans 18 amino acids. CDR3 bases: TGTGCCAGCAGCGTAGTTCCCGGGGCGGGAGGGACCTACAATGAGCAGTTCTTC. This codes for CASSVVPGAGGTYNEQFF. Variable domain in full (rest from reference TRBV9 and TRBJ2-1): DSGVTQTPKHLITATGQRVTLRCSPRSGDLSVYWYQQSLDQGLQFLIQYYNGEERAKGNILERFSAQQFPDLHSELNLSSLELGDSALYFCASSVVPGAGGTYNEQFFGPGTRLTVL.

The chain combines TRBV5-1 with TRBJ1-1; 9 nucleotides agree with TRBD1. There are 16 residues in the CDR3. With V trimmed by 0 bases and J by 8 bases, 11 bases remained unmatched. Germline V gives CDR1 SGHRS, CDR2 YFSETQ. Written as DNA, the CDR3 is TGCGCCAGCAGCTTGGGGCCGGGACAGGGTTTTCTCGAAGCTTTCTTT. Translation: CASSLGPGQGFLEAFF.

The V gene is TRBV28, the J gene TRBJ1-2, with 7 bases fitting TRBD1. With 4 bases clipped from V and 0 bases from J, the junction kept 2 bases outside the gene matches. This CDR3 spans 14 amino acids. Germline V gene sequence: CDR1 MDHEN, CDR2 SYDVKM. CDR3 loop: CASSSGTANYGYTF. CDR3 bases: TGTGCCAGCAGTTCCGGGACAGCTAACTATGGCTACACCTTC.

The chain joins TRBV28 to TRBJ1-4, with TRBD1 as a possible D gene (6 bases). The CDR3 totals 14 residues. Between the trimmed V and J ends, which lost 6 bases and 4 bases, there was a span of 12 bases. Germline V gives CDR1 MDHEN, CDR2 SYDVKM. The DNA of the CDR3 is TGTGCCAGCAGAGAACAGGGTAATAATGAAAAACTGTTTTTT. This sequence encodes CASREQGNNEKLFF.

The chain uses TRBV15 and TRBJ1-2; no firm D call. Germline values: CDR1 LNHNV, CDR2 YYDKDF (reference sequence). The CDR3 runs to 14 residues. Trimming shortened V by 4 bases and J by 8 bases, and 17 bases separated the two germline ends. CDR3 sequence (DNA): TGTGCCACCAGCACCACCGAGTTGGGAGGGGGCTACACCTTC. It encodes CATSTTELGGGYTF.

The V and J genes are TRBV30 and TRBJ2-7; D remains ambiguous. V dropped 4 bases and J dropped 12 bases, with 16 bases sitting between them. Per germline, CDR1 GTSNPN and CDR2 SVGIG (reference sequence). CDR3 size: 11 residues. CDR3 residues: CAWKWLQKLYF. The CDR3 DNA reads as TGTGCCTGGAAATGGCTCCAAAAGTTGTACTTC.